This T cell receptor (beta chain) was profiled in a study of response to subunit inactivated influenza vaccine. CDR3 size: 14 residues. The germline V gene encodes CDR1 GTSNPN and CDR2 SVGIG (reference sequence). J was trimmed by 8 bases and V by 4 bases; bases with no gene match: 9. MiXCR, applied by TCRdb to the RT-PCR reads, yields one record per CDR3 protein. The sample consists of 800,000 or so distinct CDR3 sequences, 21% of them appearing once. The input for sequencing was PBMCs from blood, taken around 5 days after vaccination. The source is a man aged 50 or older who received an inactivated influenza vaccine. This chain links TRBV30 with TRBJ2-2, with 8 bases fitting TRBD1. This CDR3 reads CAWTRTGFLGELFF. The CDR3 DNA follows: TGTGCCTGGACCCGGACAGGGTTTCTAGGGGAGCTGTTTTTT.